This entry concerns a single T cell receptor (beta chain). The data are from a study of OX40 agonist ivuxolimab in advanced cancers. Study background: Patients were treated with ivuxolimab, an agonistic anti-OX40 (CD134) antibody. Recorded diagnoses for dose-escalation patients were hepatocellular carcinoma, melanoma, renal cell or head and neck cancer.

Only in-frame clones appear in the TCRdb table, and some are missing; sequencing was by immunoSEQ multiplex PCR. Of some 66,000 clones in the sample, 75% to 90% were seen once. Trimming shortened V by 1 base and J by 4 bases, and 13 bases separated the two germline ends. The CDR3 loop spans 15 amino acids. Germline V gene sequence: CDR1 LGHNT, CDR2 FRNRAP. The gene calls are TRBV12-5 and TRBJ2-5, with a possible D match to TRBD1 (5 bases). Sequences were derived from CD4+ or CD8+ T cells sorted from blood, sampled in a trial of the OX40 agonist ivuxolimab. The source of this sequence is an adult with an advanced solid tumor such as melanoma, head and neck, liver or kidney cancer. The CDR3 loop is CASGLGNFQGETQYF. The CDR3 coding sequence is TGTGCTAGTGGTTTGGGGAACTTTCAGGGAGAGACCCAGTACTTC.